Here is one T cell receptor beta chain with its context. The target of this receptor is not known. No much larger clone exists at a distance of one base, and base qualities are not known. This record belongs to a study of blood T cell repertoires in COVID-19 (dated by TCRdb to about 2020). General notes on the study: Samples from collaborators originated in the United States, Italy and Spain and spanned both the acute and convalescent phases of COVID-19. The prospective study material was composed of cDNA or gDNA derived from T cells, B-cell-depleted T cells, or PBMCs. The dataset comprised deeply sampled blood TCRbeta repertoires from subjects exposed to, actively infected with, or recovered from COVID-19. The repertoires were made available in a free public database intended to serve as a resource for research on the immune response to SARS-CoV-2. The samples were drawn from the first 160 participants of the ongoing ImmuneRACE study and from 950 to 1,500 subjects provided by 6 global collaborators. Nearly every sample came with metadata listing a de-identified subject ID, COVID-19 status, age in years and sex. Where available, HLA class I and class II types were taken from metadata supplied by the sample provider and were not determined by assay-based typing. Broader findings and caveats from the paper: The amount of clinical and demographic metadata varied by source and participant and was provided uncurated.

The immunoSEQ Assay, a bias-controlled multiplex PCR, was used to amplify TCRbeta CDR3 regions from genomic DNA. Under the source paper's analysis protocol: The number of nucleated cells in each sample was estimated from the amplification of reference gene primers within the assay. To quantify the absolute abundance of each unique TCRbeta CDR3 rearrangement, sequence reads were collapsed and filtered. For each sample, productive Simpson clonality was calculated as the square root of Simpson's diversity index across productive rearrangements. The immuneACCESS repertoire file appears here via TCRdb, limited to in-frame rearrangements. These files lack a portion of the clones; in checked studies, under half of the deficit traces to unresolved V genes, and the cause of the others is not known. V and J calls and clone size come straight from that table; D and trimming were deduced from the DNA. For this sample there are around 30,000 clones; 80% to 95% appear just once. Around 0.9% of the sample lies in the top ten.

The collaborating institutions used their own protocols to collect whole blood in K2EDTA tubes. For TCRbeta analysis, collaborators shipped samples as frozen whole blood, isolated PBMCs, or DNA extracted from either of those sample types. Germline trimming: 6 bases from V, 6 bases from J; junction bases outside gene matches: 7. The germline V gene (reference sequence) specifies MNHNY as CDR1 and SVGAGI as CDR2. The CDR3 runs 14 amino acids, cysteine and phenylalanine included. CDR3 DNA is the only sequence kept; it has 42 bases, read in frame from the first base. The sample comprised peripheral blood. This clonotype was obtained from a male donor with active COVID-19. The chain is encoded by TRBV6-6 joined to TRBJ2-3, with TRBD1 matching 9 junction bases. The DNA sequence is TGTGCCAGCAGGTGGACAGGGGCGGGGGATACGCAGTATTTT. Translation gives CASRWTGAGDTQYF.